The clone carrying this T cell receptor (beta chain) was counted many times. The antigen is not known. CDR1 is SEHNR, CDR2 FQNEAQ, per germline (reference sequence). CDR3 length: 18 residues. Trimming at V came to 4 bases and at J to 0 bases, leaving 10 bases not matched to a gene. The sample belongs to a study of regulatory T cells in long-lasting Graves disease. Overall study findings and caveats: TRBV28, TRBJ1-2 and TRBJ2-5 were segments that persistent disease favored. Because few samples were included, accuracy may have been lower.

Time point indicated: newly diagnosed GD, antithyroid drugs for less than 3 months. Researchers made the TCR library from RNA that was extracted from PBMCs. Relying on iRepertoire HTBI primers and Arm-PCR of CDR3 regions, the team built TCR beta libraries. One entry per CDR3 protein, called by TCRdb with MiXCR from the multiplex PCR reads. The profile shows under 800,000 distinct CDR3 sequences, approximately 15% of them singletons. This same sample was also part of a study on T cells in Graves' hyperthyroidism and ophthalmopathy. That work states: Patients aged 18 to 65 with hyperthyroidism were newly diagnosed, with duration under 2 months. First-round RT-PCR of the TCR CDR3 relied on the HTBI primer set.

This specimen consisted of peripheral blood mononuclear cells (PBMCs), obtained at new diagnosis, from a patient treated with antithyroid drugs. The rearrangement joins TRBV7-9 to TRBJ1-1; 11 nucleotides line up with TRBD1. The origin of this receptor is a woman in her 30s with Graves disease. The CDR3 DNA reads TGTGCCAGCAGCTCGTCCCGGGACAGGGGGTTGGTGAACACTGAAGCTTTCTTT. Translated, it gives CASSSSRDRGLVNTEAFF.